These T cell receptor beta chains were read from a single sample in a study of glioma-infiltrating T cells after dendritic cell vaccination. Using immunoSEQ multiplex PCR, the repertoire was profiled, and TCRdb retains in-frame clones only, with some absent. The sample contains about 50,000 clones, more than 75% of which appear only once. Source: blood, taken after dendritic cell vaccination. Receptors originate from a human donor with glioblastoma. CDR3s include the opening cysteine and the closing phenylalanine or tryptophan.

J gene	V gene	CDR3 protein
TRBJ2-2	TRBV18	CASSRGQETGELFF
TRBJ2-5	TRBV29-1	CSVEDLIKDSQETQYF
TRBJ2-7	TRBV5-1	CASSQGGLAGSTYEQYF
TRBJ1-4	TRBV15	CATSRAGHNEKLFF
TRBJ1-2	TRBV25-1	CAIATGDGYTF
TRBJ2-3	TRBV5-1	CASSLGWDRGPGTQYF
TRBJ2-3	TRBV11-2	CASSWGPGTDTQYF
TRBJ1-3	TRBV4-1	CASRNSGFSGNTIYF
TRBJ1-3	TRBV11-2	CASSYGGARGNTIYF
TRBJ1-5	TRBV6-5	CASSYPGRVTQPQHF
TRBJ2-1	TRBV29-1	CSVDAGTTAYNEQFF
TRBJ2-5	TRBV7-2	CASSSLWDMGQETQYF
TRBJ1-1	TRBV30	CASIDRDRGYTEAFF